One sample yielded the 2 T cell receptor beta chains listed below, sequenced in a study of identical twins. Via MiXCR, TCRdb re-called the 5' RACE reads, giving one row per CDR3 protein. The sample carries roughly 1.6 million distinct CDR3 sequences, 32% recorded once. The source material was cord blood. These receptors came from a newborn girl in good health.

This clonotype was detected ten times or more. J is TRBJ2-7 and V is TRBV27; a weak D match, TRBD1 (6 bases). The CDR3 sequence is 12 residues long. Germline CDR1 MNHEY, CDR2 SMNVEV (reference sequence). Trimming took off 3 bases at V and 7 bases at J, with 10 bases between the two ends. CDR3 coding DNA: TGTGCCAGCAGTTTTGGGGGCTTGGAGCAGTACTTC. Encoded protein: CASSFGGLEQYF.

This clonotype was counted only a few times. The chain has TRBV5-1 and TRBJ2-3; 9 bases match TRBD2. After removal of 4 bases from V and 0 bases from J, the junction contained 6 bases not matched to a gene. The CDR3 extends over 16 amino acids. Germline CDR1 and CDR2: SGHRS and YFSETQ. CDR3 sequence: CASSPRTSVSTDTQYF. CDR3 sequence (DNA): TGCGCCAGCAGCCCCCGGACTAGCGTGAGCACAGATACGCAGTATTTT.